Below are 18 T cell receptor beta chains sequenced from a single sample in a study of shared clonotypes between healthy human individuals. Clones were sequenced by immunoSEQ multiplex PCR, and TCRdb holds only the in-frame ones, with some missing. The profile shows some 2,500,000 clones, 85% to 95% of them singletons. Sample: naive CD4+ T cells from PBMCs. Sample subset: CD45RA+ positively selected. Receptors originate from a man aged 18 to 29 in good health. Some clones in this sample may be carry-over from other donors' samples.

The CDR3 sequence: CASSLLGTGANNEQFF. The CDR3 region has the DNA TGTGCCAGTAGTCTGTTAGGGACAGGGGCTAACAATGAGCAGTTCTTC. The J gene is TRBJ2-1, the V gene TRBV19; 10 bases fit TRBD1. The germline CDR1 and CDR2 sequences are LNHDA and SQIVND (reference sequence). This CDR3 is 16 amino acids long. The junction had 9 bases not matched to a gene; V was cut back by 5 bases and J by 5 bases.

The chain has TRBV2 and TRBJ1-2, with D unclear. Germline V gene lookup returns CDR1 SNHLY and CDR2 FYNNEI. The CDR3 loop spans 12 amino acids. Trimming cost V 2 bases and J 4 bases, with 5 bases left between them. DNA for the CDR3: TGTGCCAGCAGTGAAATTATCTATGGCTACACCTTC. Encoded protein: CASSEIIYGYTF. The complete variable domain, with remaining parts taken from reference TRBV2 and TRBJ1-2, reads EPEVTQTPSHQVTQMGQEVILRCVPISNHLYFYWYRQILGQKVEFLVSFYNNEISEKSEIFDDQFSVERPDGSNFTLKIRSTKLEDSAMYFCASSEIIYGYTFGSGTRLTVV.

This sequence joins TRBV2 and TRBJ2-1, with TRBD2 matching over 9 bases. This CDR3 spans 18 amino acids. V shed 6 bases and J 0 bases; nucleotides not matched to a gene: 12. The germline V gene has CDR1 SNHLY and CDR2 FYNNEI. In nucleotides, the CDR3 is TGTGCCAGCAGGCTCCCGCCGGGACTAGCTTACTCCTACAATGAGCAGTTCTTC. Its protein product is CASRLPPGLAYSYNEQFF. Full variable domain (outside the CDR3, taken from reference TRBV2 and TRBJ2-1): EPEVTQTPSHQVTQMGQEVILRCVPISNHLYFYWYRQILGQKVEFLVSFYNNEISEKSEIFDDQFSVERPDGSNFTLKIRSTKLEDSAMYFCASRLPPGLAYSYNEQFFGPGTRLTVL.

The V and J genes are TRBV10-2 and TRBJ1-2; D is perhaps TRBD1 (5 bases). Germline CDR1 is WSHSY and CDR2 is SAAADI. The ends were cut back, 5 bases at V and 6 bases at J, with 10 bases in the middle. CDR3 length: 12 amino acids. CDR3 sequence: CASSTQGDGYTF. The CDR3 nucleotides read TGCGCCAGCAGTACCCAGGGAGATGGCTACACCTTC.

In the case of this clone: The sample contains more than one DNA sequence encoding this CDR3. The chain joins TRBV5-1 to TRBJ1-5; 7 nucleotides agree with TRBD1. The CDR3 has 15 residues. Looked up from germline, CDR1 is SGHRS and CDR2 is YFSETQ. With 0 bases clipped from V and 4 bases from J, the junction kept 4 bases outside the gene matches. DNA of the CDR3: TGCGCCAGCAGCTTGGGACCAGGGGGGAATCAGCCCCAGCATTTT. This sequence encodes CASSLGPGGNQPQHF.

The chain links TRBV11-2 to TRBJ1-6, with D perhaps TRBD1 (6 bases). Trimming cost V 6 bases and J 5 bases, with 8 bases left between them. Germline V gene sequence: CDR1 SGHAT, CDR2 FQNNGV. The CDR3 has 13 residues. The CDR3 reads CASRGHNNSPLHF. The CDR3 nucleotides read TGTGCCAGCAGGGGACATAATAATTCACCCCTCCACTTT.

This sequence joins TRBV4-1 and TRBJ2-3; 9 nucleotides match TRBD2. CDR3 length: 19 residues. CDR1 and CDR2 (germline): MGHRA, YSYEKL. After removal of 1 base from V and 2 bases from J, the junction contained 13 bases not matched to a gene. The CDR3 coding sequence is TGCGCCAGCAGCCAAGTATTTGTTTGGTCTAGCGGGAACACAGATACGCAGTATTTT. Its translation: CASSQVFVWSSGNTDTQYF.

The chain joins TRBV19 to TRBJ1-1; D remains unclear. Germline CDR1 reads LNHDA; CDR2 reads SQIVND (reference sequence). This CDR3 contains 15 residues. Trimming shortened V by 7 bases and J by 6 bases, and 21 bases separated the two germline ends. CDR3 region: CASTTPPGRQAEAFF. CDR3 in DNA: TGTGCCAGTACTACCCCCCCGGGCCGCCAGGCTGAAGCTTTCTTT.

The chain carries TRBV27 and TRBJ1-5; no clear D gene. Germline CDR1 is MNHEY and CDR2 is SMNVEV (reference sequence). Trimming shortened V by 3 bases and J by 6 bases, and 15 bases separated the two germline ends. The CDR3 consists of 15 residues. CDR3: CASSFFDTFGQPQHF. The DNA for the CDR3 is TGTGCCAGCAGTTTCTTCGACACCTTTGGTCAGCCCCAGCATTTT.

This chain links TRBV10-3 with TRBJ1-2; weak D call: TRBD1 (5 bases). The germline V and J ends were trimmed by 4 bases and 4 bases, with 16 bases remaining between them. The CDR3 spans 15 residues. CDR1 and CDR2 from the germline V gene are ENHRY and SYGVKD. For the CDR3, the DNA is TGTGCCATCAGTGTAGGACACCCCGGGGCCTATGGCTACACCTTC. It is translated as CAISVGHPGAYGYTF.

Notes on this clone: The sample holds other DNA sequences that translate to the same CDR3. This chain connects TRBV19 to TRBJ2-7; D ambiguous. Germline V gene sequence: CDR1 LNHDA, CDR2 SQIVND (reference sequence). The CDR3 covers 11 residues. V gave up 3 bases and J gave up 6 bases, with 6 bases separating them. The DNA for the CDR3 is TGTGCCAGTAGTATTAGAGGCGAGCAGTACTTC. Translation gives CASSIRGEQYF. Full variable domain (remainder filled in from reference TRBV19 and TRBJ2-7): DGGITQSPKYLFRKEGQNVTLSCEQNLNHDAMYWYRQDPGQGLRLIYYSQIVNDFQKGDIAEGYSVSREKKESFPLTVTSAQKNPTAFYLCASSIRGEQYFGPGTRLTVT.

The chain joins TRBV28 to TRBJ1-5; no clear D gene. Germline V lookup: CDR1 MDHEN, CDR2 SYDVKM. Deletions cut 8 bases from V and 7 bases from J, with 6 bases between. The CDR3 is made up of 10 amino acids. CDR3 region: CASGRQPQHF. CDR3 in DNA: TGTGCCAGCGGGCGCCAGCCCCAGCATTTT.

The CDR3 nucleotides read TGCAGCGTTGAAGTGTCGGGGGCAGGTTCACCCCTCCACTTT. It yields the protein CSVEVSGAGSPLHF. The V gene is TRBV29-1, the J gene TRBJ1-6; a weak D match, TRBD1 (6 bases). The CDR3 sequence is 14 residues long. The germline V and J ends were trimmed by 1 base and 9 bases, with 13 bases remaining between them. From germline, CDR1 is SQVTM and CDR2 ANQGSEA.

The chain employs TRBV7-9 and TRBJ2-1; either TRBD1 or TRBD2 may fit D (5 bases each). Trimming cost V 4 bases and J 4 bases, with 14 bases left between them. CDR1 SEHNR and CDR2 FQNEAQ come from the germline V gene (reference sequence). The CDR3 is 15 residues long. The CDR3 is CASSYRDLGYNEQFF. CDR3 in DNA: TGTGCCAGCAGCTACCGGGACCTAGGATACAATGAGCAGTTCTTC.

The V call is TRBV30, the J call TRBJ2-1; 12 bases fit TRBD2. The CDR3 loop spans 15 amino acids. CDR1 and CDR2 (germline): GTSNPN, SVGIG (reference sequence). J gave up 7 bases and V 3 bases, and 7 bases lay outside the gene matches. Written as DNA, the CDR3 is TGTGCCTGGAGCGGCATCCTAGCGGGAGGGAATGAGCAGTTCTTC. Amino acids: CAWSGILAGGNEQFF.

The rearrangement joins TRBV5-5 to TRBJ2-7; D might be TRBD1 (5 bases). CDR3 length equals 13 residues. Looked up from germline, CDR1 is SGHKS and CDR2 is YYEKEE (reference sequence). V was trimmed by 1 base and J by 2 bases, leaving 7 bases between them. CDR3 coding DNA: TGTGCCAGCAGCTTGTTACAGGCCTACGAGCAGTACTTC. Translation: CASSLLQAYEQYF.

This sequence joins TRBV11-2 and TRBJ2-5; D possibly uses TRBD1 or TRBD2 (5 bases each). This CDR3 comprises 15 residues. The germline V and J ends were trimmed by 5 bases and 4 bases, with 17 bases remaining between them. Looked up from germline, CDR1 is SGHAT and CDR2 is FQNNGV. CDR3 nucleotide sequence: TGTGCCAGCAGCAGGGGACGCGGGCCGGGAGAGACCCAGTACTTC. This translates into CASSRGRGPGETQYF. The full variable domain, rest sourced from reference TRBV11-2 and TRBJ2-5, is EAGVAQSPRYKIIEKRQSVAFWCNPISGHATLYWYQQILGQGPKLLIQFQNNGVVDDSQLPKDRFSAERLKGVDSTLKIQPAKLEDSAVYLCASSRGRGPGETQYFGPGTRLLVL.

The CDR3 DNA is TGTGCCAGCAGCTTCGGACTAGCGGGCTTCAATGAGCAGTTCTTC. This codes for CASSFGLAGFNEQFF. V gene TRBV5-4 combines with J gene TRBJ2-1; TRBD2 matches 11 bases. Germline V gene lookup returns CDR1 SGHNT and CDR2 YYREEE (reference sequence). V gave up 2 bases and J gave up 6 bases; unmatched junction bases: 4. CDR3 size: 15 residues.